Listed below are T cell receptor beta chains from one sample, sequenced in a study of shared clonotypes between healthy human individuals. Produced via immunoSEQ multiplex PCR; TCRdb's table is partial and in-frame only. The top ten hold approximately 0.41% of the sample, which has a few million clones, roughly 92% seen once. The sample was naive CD4+ T cells from PBMCs. These receptors originate from a man between 18 and 35 years old in good health. Some clones in this sample may be carry-over from other donors' samples. The CDR3 runs from the conserved cysteine through the conserved F or W. The D gene is left open where the match is weak. Some rows have no size entry. The others give once, few or many, or a class for an expanded clone.

V gene	clone size	D gene	J gene	CDR3 DNA	CDR3 protein
TRBV19	NA	TRBD1	TRBJ1-4	TGTGCCAGTAGCATTGGGACAGGACATGAAAAACTGTTTTTT	CASSIGTGHEKLFF
TRBV23-1	NA	NA	TRBJ2-7	TGCGCCAGCAGTCAATCCTCGACGGGATCCTACGAGCAGTACTTC	CASSQSSTGSYEQYF
TRBV28	few	NA	TRBJ1-5	TGTGCCAGCAGCCCCTATCCAGGGAAGCGTCAGCCCCAGCATTTT	CASSPYPGKRQPQHF
TRBV7-2	NA	NA	TRBJ1-2	TGTGCCAGCAACACTAACCTCCTAGGGGGCTACACCTTC	CASNTNLLGGYTF
TRBV7-9	once	NA	TRBJ2-2	TGTGCCAGCCGACCCTCTCTGGGCACCGGGGAGCTGTTTTTT	CASRPSLGTGELFF
TRBV7-2	NA	NA	TRBJ2-1	TGTGCCAGCAGCTCCGGGACCACGAACAATGAGCAGTTCTTC	CASSSGTTNNEQFF
TRBV5-4	NA	NA	TRBJ1-1	TGTGCCAGCAGCTATGAGGGTCTGAACACTGAAGCTTTCTTT	CASSYEGLNTEAFF
TRBV28	NA	TRBD1	TRBJ2-1	TGTGCCAGCAGGACGCCGGGACAGGGAAGGGAGCAGTTCTTC	CASRTPGQGREQFF
TRBV6-6	NA	NA	TRBJ2-3	TGTGCCAGCAGTTACTCGACCCAAAAAGATACGCAGTATTTT	CASSYSTQKDTQYF
TRBV7-3	NA	NA	TRBJ2-5	TGTGCCAGCAGCCAAGGGGACGGTTTGCTCCAAGAGACCCAGTACTTC	CASSQGDGLLQETQYF
TRBV18	once	TRBD2	TRBJ2-2	TGTGCCAGCTCACCAACTAGCGGGAGCGGGGAGCTGTTTTTT	CASSPTSGSGELFF
TRBV5-1	NA	TRBD2	TRBJ2-7	TGCGCCAGCAGCTTGGCTGGGACTAGCGGAGACCCCTACGAGCAGTACTTC	CASSLAGTSGDPYEQYF
TRBV2	NA	TRBD2	TRBJ2-2	TGTGCCAGAGCCTGGACTAGCCCGCCACCGGGGGAGCTGTTTTTT	CARAWTSPPPGELFF
TRBV7-3	NA	NA	TRBJ1-6	TGTGCCAGCAGCTCTAGGACCGGACCCCTCCACTTT	CASSSRTGPLHF
TRBV28	NA	NA	TRBJ2-1	TGTGCCAGCAGTAGCCCGATGGGGCAGTTCTTC	CASSSPMGQFF
TRBV2	NA	NA	TRBJ1-1	TGTGCCAGCAGTTCTCTGGGGGTGGGGACTGAAGCTTTCTTT	CASSSLGVGTEAFF
TRBV6-1	NA	NA	TRBJ1-2	TGTGCCAGCAGTGAGAAGGGCACCGCCTATGGCTACACCTTC	CASSEKGTAYGYTF
TRBV7-8	NA	NA	TRBJ2-1	TGTGCCAGTGGGCAGGACTCCTACAATGAGCAGTTCTTC	CASGQDSYNEQFF
TRBV5-5	NA	NA	TRBJ1-2	TGTGCCAGCAGCGGGTTGGCCGGGACCGCATCGTCCTCCTATGGCTACACCTTC	CASSGLAGTASSSYGYTF
TRBV4-2	NA	NA	TRBJ1-6	TGTGCCAGCAGCCAACCAGGGGATTCACCCCTCCACTTT	CASSQPGDSPLHF
TRBV27	NA	TRBD2	TRBJ2-7	TGTGCCAGCAGTCCTGGGACTAGCGGAACCTTCTGGGAGTTGGACGAGCAGTACTTC	CASSPGTSGTFWELDEQYF
TRBV4-3	NA	NA	TRBJ2-1	TGCGCCAGCAGCCAAGTCATAGGAGGGCCTTGGAATGAGCAGTTCTTC	CASSQVIGGPWNEQFF
TRBV28	NA	TRBD2	TRBJ2-1	TGTGCCAGCAGTCAGCGGGGAGGGGTCAATGAGCAGTTCTTC	CASSQRGGVNEQFF
TRBV30	NA	NA	TRBJ2-7	TGTGCCTGGAGTCTAGTCGCCTACGAGCAGTACTTC	CAWSLVAYEQYF
TRBV25-1	NA	TRBD2	TRBJ2-1	TGTGCCAGCAGTGACGCTAGCGGGGGGAAACGGCAGTTCTTC	CASSDASGGKRQFF